This T cell receptor beta chain derives from a study of glioma-infiltrating T cells after dendritic cell vaccination. Turning to the study itself: Dendritic cell vaccine was injected intradermally three times, biweekly.

A note on this clone: Antigen: not known.

V was shortened by 3 bases and J by 3 bases, with 7 bases between the two germline ends. The CDR3 has 13 amino acids. Germline CDR1 is SGHRS and CDR2 is YFSETQ. Assay used: immunoSEQ multiplex PCR; TCRdb lists only in-frame clones, some missing. The data contain about 92,000 clones, 70% to 90% of them singletons. Points from the study as a whole: The cohort had few patients with full blood and tumor sets.

The material was blood, obtained before dendritic cell vaccination. The receptor was isolated from a human donor with glioblastoma. The rearrangement joins TRBV5-1 to TRBJ1-3; the D is unclear. For the CDR3, the DNA is TGCGCCAGCAGCTCCCTCGGTGGAAACACCATATATTTT. Amino acid sequence: CASSSLGGNTIYF.